One sample yielded the 18 T cell receptor beta chains listed below, sequenced in a study of T cells in Graves' hyperthyroidism and ophthalmopathy (dated by TCRdb to between 2018 and 2020). The protocol used for the library was multiplex PCR. Sequencing was performed on an Illumina HiSeq 2000. Amplification of TCR beta CDR3 regions was carried out from RNA transcripts. A first-round RT-PCR of the TCR CDR3 used the HTBI primer set with the Qiagen OneStep RT-PCR kit. TCRdb passed the public sequencing reads through fastp at Q25 and MiXCR, retaining productive beta sequences. Each entry merges the rows of one CDR3 protein and shows their most common DNA and genes. Here the sample has about 360,000 distinct CDR3 sequences; roughly 13% occur a single time. The leading ten clones occupy roughly 8.3% of the sample. Sequences were obtained from blood. All receptors derive from a woman between 18 and 29 years old with Graves' hyperthyroidism.

The sample holds many counts of this clonotype. This chain joins TRBV5-1 and TRBJ2-5; no clear D gene. The CDR3 contains 14 residues. The V end was cut by 1 base, the J end by 4 bases, with 11 bases between. Germline assignment: CDR1 SGHRS and CDR2 YFSETQ. CDR3 in amino acids: CASSLNWSGETQYF. The CDR3, as DNA: TGCGCCAGCAGCTTGAACTGGTCCGGAGAGACCCAGTACTTC.

This clonotype occurred a few times. The chain recombines TRBV6-2 or TRBV6-3 with TRBJ2-6; 7 positions match TRBD1. The junction had 6 bases not matched to a gene; V was cut back by 6 bases and J by 4 bases. From germline, CDR1 is MNHEY and CDR2 SVGEGT. CDR3 length equals 15 residues. This chain's CDR3 is CASRPTGEGANVLTF. The DNA for the CDR3 is TGTGCCAGCAGGCCCACAGGGGAAGGGGCCAACGTCCTGACTTTC.

Comment on this clonotype: A read error may explain this, as a much larger clone is one base away. It is likely a read error, because the conserved phenylalanine at the end of the CDR3 is missing. Written as DNA, the CDR3 is TGTGCCATCAGTGTCGAGGGCTACGAGCAGTACCTC. It specifies CAISVEGYEQYL. This chain joins TRBV10-3 and TRBJ2-7, with a weak D call TRBD2 (5 bases). V gave up 4 bases and J gave up 3 bases, with 7 bases separating them. CDR1 and CDR2 (germline): ENHRY, SYGVKD. The CDR3 length is 12 residues.

This clonotype was detected a few times. The rearrangement links TRBV6-5 to TRBJ1-2; D call uncertain. The CDR3 contains 16 residues. V was pared by 2 bases and J by 8 bases, with 21 bases between. Per the germline V gene, CDR1 is MNHEY and CDR2 is SVGAGI. The CDR3 region has the DNA TGTGCCAGCAGTTACCCTGGAGACGAGAGACTATGGGGCTACACCTTC. Amino acid sequence: CASSYPGDERLWGYTF.

The sample holds many counts of this clonotype. The CDR3, as DNA: TGTGCCAGCGGCGGAGAAGGGACAACCTTAAACTATGGCTACACCTTC. Translation: CASGGEGTTLNYGYTF. The gene calls are TRBV28 and TRBJ1-2, with TRBD1 as a possible D gene (6 bases). V dropped 8 bases and J dropped 2 bases, with 21 bases sitting between them. The CDR3 has 16 residues. Per germline, CDR1 MDHEN and CDR2 SYDVKM.

This clonotype was counted ten times or more. J is TRBJ2-1 and V is TRBV5-1; 7 bases are a match to TRBD2. This CDR3 comprises 17 residues. Germline assignment: CDR1 SGHRS and CDR2 YFSETQ. Trimming took 7 bases from V and 2 from J; bases not matched to a gene: 15. CDR3 loop: CASHFGGGGETYNEQFF. CDR3 coding DNA: TGCGCCAGCCATTTTGGCGGGGGAGGGGAGACCTACAATGAGCAGTTCTTC.

This clonotype was recorded at least ten times. This chain connects TRBV24-1 to TRBJ2-7, with D possibly TRBD1 on 6 matching bases. Germline V lookup: CDR1 KGHDR, CDR2 SFDVKD. V was cut by 10 bases and J by 2 bases, with 11 bases left in between. This CDR3 spans 12 amino acids. CDR3 residues: CATTGLTYEQYF. CDR3 in DNA: TGTGCCACTACAGGGCTAACCTACGAGCAGTACTTC.

This clonotype appeared many times. The CDR3 loop is CASSFQAKNIQYF. CDR3 nucleotides: TGTGCCAGCAGTTTTCAAGCCAAAAACATTCAGTACTTC. The rearrangement links TRBV28 to TRBJ2-4; no reliable D call. Germline loops: CDR1 MDHEN, CDR2 SYDVKM. The CDR3 sequence is 13 residues long. V shed 3 bases and J shed 0 bases, with 3 bases lying between them. Full variable domain (rest looked up from reference TRBV28 and TRBJ2-4): DVKVTQSSRYLVKRTGEKVFLECVQDMDHENMFWYRQDPGLGLRLIYFSYDVKMKEKGDIPEGYSVSREKKERFSLILESASTNQTSMYLCASSFQAKNIQYFGAGTRLSVL.

This clonotype came up many times. The V call is TRBV20-1, the J call TRBJ1-5, with a tentative D call TRBD1 (6 bases). The CDR3 runs to 13 residues. Germline CDR1 reads DFQATT; CDR2 reads SNEGSKA (reference sequence). V lost 6 bases, J lost 2 bases, and 11 bases lay in between. The CDR3: CSALTGRNQPQHF. In nucleotides, the CDR3 is TGCAGTGCACTCACAGGGCGCAATCAGCCCCAGCATTTT.

A remark on this clonotype: A read error may be the cause here, since a much bigger clone is one base away. The chain has TRBV5-1 and TRBJ2-7, with D possibly matching TRBD2 (5 bases). The germline gives CDR1 SGHRS, CDR2 YFSETQ. V was shortened by 0 bases and J by 5 bases, with 15 bases between the two germline ends. This CDR3 comprises 15 residues. CDR3 in amino acids: CASSLEGRGRDEQYF. Written as DNA, the CDR3 is TGCGCCAGCAGCTTGGAAGGGAGAGGTCGGGACGAGCAGTACTTC.

In this sample, this clonotype turned up many times. The CDR3 bases are TGTGCCAGCAGTTCCCGCACTGAAGCTTTCTTT. Translated, it gives CASSSRTEAFF. This chain connects TRBV28 to TRBJ1-1, with D unclear. The germline V gene has CDR1 MDHEN and CDR2 SYDVKM. The CDR3 runs to 11 residues. Trimming shortened V by 4 bases and J by 4 bases, and 4 bases separated the two germline ends.

A few counts support this clonotype. V and J are TRBV19 and TRBJ2-1; the D gene could be TRBD1 or TRBD2 (7 bases each). CDR3 length equals 15 residues. Deletions cut 7 bases from V and 7 bases from J, with 20 bases between. Per the germline V gene, CDR1 is LNHDA and CDR2 is SQIVND (reference sequence). In DNA, the CDR3 is TGTGCCAGTACCCTGGGGAGGGGGCGAGGTAATGAGCAGTTCTTC. Its translation: CASTLGRGRGNEQFF.

This clonotype was seen a handful of times. The chain joins TRBV19 to TRBJ1-5; D call uncertain. The V gene's germline CDR1 is LNHDA and CDR2 SQIVND (reference sequence). The V gene lost 1 base and the J gene lost 0 bases, with 13 bases spanning the gap. The CDR3 sequence is 17 residues long. CDR3 amino acids: CASSIARLLDSNQPQHF. The DNA of the CDR3 is TGTGCCAGTAGTATAGCGCGACTGCTCGATAGCAATCAGCCCCAGCATTTT. Drawing the rest from reference TRBV19 and TRBJ1-5, the complete variable domain is DGGITQSPKYLFRKEGQNVTLSCEQNLNHDAMYWYRQDPGQGLRLIYYSQIVNDFQKGDIAEGYSVSREKKESFPLTVTSAQKNPTAFYLCASSIARLLDSNQPQHFGDGTRLSIL.

This clonotype was picked up many times. The V gene is TRBV2, the J gene TRBJ2-2, with 8 bases fitting TRBD1. Germline CDR1 SNHLY, CDR2 FYNNEI. The junction had 7 bases not matched to a gene; V was cut back by 6 bases and J by 4 bases. The CDR3 has 15 amino acids. CDR3: CASRTGTGLTGELFF. CDR3 DNA: TGTGCCAGCAGAACCGGGACAGGCCTCACCGGGGAGCTGTTTTTT.

This clonotype was detected ten times or more. The chain combines TRBV7-2 with TRBJ2-7, with a possible D match to TRBD1 (5 bases). From germline, CDR1 is SGHTA and CDR2 FQGNSA. The CDR3 has 13 amino acids. The V gene lost 2 bases and the J gene lost 4 bases, with 9 bases spanning the gap. The DNA of the CDR3 is TGTGCCAGCAGCTTACAGGGTTTGTACGAGCAGTACTTC. Protein sequence: CASSLQGLYEQYF.

In this sample, this clonotype turned up many times. The chain carries TRBV6-1 and TRBJ2-2; D unresolved. CDR3 length: 16 amino acids. Per the germline V gene, CDR1 is MNHNS and CDR2 is SASEGT. The V end was cut by 6 bases, the J end by 0 bases, with 14 bases between. CDR3 coding DNA: TGTGCCAGCAGCCGAAGAACCTCCGCGAACACCGGGGAGCTGTTTTTT. Translated: CASSRRTSANTGELFF.

The genes are TRBV14 and TRBJ2-3; 8 positions match TRBD1. This CDR3 spans 13 amino acids. The V gene end was trimmed by 4 bases and the J gene end by 5 bases; junction bases not matched to a gene: 2. Germline loops: CDR1 SGHDN, CDR2 FVKESK. CDR3: CASSRTGIDTQYF. The CDR3, as DNA: TGTGCCAGCAGCCGGACAGGGATAGATACGCAGTATTTT. Complete variable domain (other parts from reference TRBV14 and TRBJ2-3): EAGVTQFPSHSVIEKGQTVTLRCDPISGHDNLYWYRRVMGKEIKFLLHFVKESKQDESGMPNNRFLAERTGGTYSTLKVQPAELEDSGVYFCASSRTGIDTQYFGPGTRLTVL.

Ten or more counts support this clonotype. A junction boundary mismatches the germline segment, possibly from a read error. This chain uses TRBV11-2 with TRBJ2-1; 7 nucleotides align to TRBD2. Germline CDR1 SGHAT, CDR2 FQNNGV. This CDR3 region has 15 residues. The CDR3 protein is CASSWGEGPYYEQFF. Written as DNA, the CDR3 is TGTGCCAGCAGCTGGGGGGAGGGGCCCTACTATGAGCAGTTCTTC.